The subject of this entry is one T cell receptor beta chain. Its antigen is as yet unknown. Preparation of the TCRbeta library involved a method that used unique molecular identifiers. TCRdb processed the PCR reads anew with MiXCR; each CDR3 protein has one entry. The sample gives around 700,000 distinct CDR3 sequences, 13% of which show up once; 0.79% is in the top ten. Germline CDR1 reads DFQATT; CDR2 reads SNEGSKA (reference sequence). J was trimmed by 5 bases and V by 6 bases; bases with no gene match: 10. The CDR3 sequence is 14 residues long. The data were obtained in a study of T-cell reconstitution after alpha-beta-depleted transplantation in children. General study results and limits: Several patients had high TCRbeta diversity at day 60; it came from surviving recipient T cells and thymic progenitors. Newly produced T cells mostly provided counts and TCRbeta diversity after one year, as hyperexpanded clones declined. In patients about two months after transplant, alpha-beta T cells reportedly arose from several hundred expanded graft clones.

Sequences were derived from PBMCs, sampled before TCRalphabeta/CD19-depleted stem cell transplant. The source is a girl aged 2 to 10 with congenital amegakaryocytic thrombocytopenia, due to receive a stem cell transplant. The rearrangement links TRBV20-1 to TRBJ2-5; 9 positions agree with TRBD2. The CDR3 region has the DNA TGCAGTGCAGAACAAGTAGCGGGAGATGAGACCCAGTACTTC. Encoded protein: CSAEQVAGDETQYF.